What follows are 17 T cell receptor beta chains derived from one specimen sequenced in a study of graft-versus-host responses after intestinal transplantation. Assay used: immunoSEQ multiplex PCR; TCRdb lists only in-frame clones, some missing. This table has 30,000 to 40,000 clones, more than 90% appearing once. The sample here was PBMCs, taken 16 days after intestinal transplant. The receptors stem from a human patient who received an intestinal transplant, so some T cells may come from the graft donor.

In this sample, this clone turned up a few times. The same CDR3 arises from other DNA sequences in this sample as well. The rearrangement joins TRBV5-4 to TRBJ1-1; D uncertain. This CDR3 spans 12 amino acids. V was shortened by 1 base and J by 5 bases, with 6 bases between the two germline ends. Germline V gene sequence: CDR1 SGHNT, CDR2 YYREEE (reference sequence). CDR3 protein: CASSLRGTEAFF. DNA for the CDR3: TGTGCCAGCAGCTTGAGAGGAACTGAAGCTTTCTTT.

V and J are TRBV4-1 and TRBJ1-2; D is uncertain. The CDR3 totals 17 residues. CDR1 and CDR2 from the germline V gene are MGHRA and YSYEKL. V lost 0 bases to trimming and J lost 2 bases, with 16 bases between them. CDR3 in DNA: TGCGCCAGCAGCCAAGATTGGGCATCTGGAGGAAACTATGGCTACACCTTC. It is translated as CASSQDWASGGNYGYTF.

The chain links TRBV19 to TRBJ2-1; 8 bases agree with TRBD2. The CDR3 spans 14 residues. V trimming: 6 bases; J trimming: 9 bases; junction bases outside the gene matches: 10. Germline V gene data show CDR1 as LNHDA and CDR2 as SQIVND (reference sequence). CDR3 amino acids: CASRGLAGKGEQFF. The CDR3 DNA follows: TGTGCCAGTAGAGGTTTAGCGGGAAAAGGTGAGCAGTTCTTC.

The chain recombines TRBV5-4 with TRBJ2-1; D unclear. Germline V gene data show CDR1 as SGHNT and CDR2 as YYREEE (reference sequence). V lost 1 base to trimming and J lost 6 bases, with 5 bases between them. The CDR3 length is 12 residues. CDR3 residues: CASSLISNEQFF. The CDR3 DNA is TGTGCCAGCAGCTTGATCAGCAATGAGCAGTTCTTC.

The chain combines TRBV29-1 with TRBJ1-3, with a possible D match to TRBD1 (5 bases). Germline assignment: CDR1 SQVTM and CDR2 ANQGSEA. With 7 bases removed from V and 2 bases from J, the gap between germline ends came to 15 bases. The CDR3 has 14 amino acids. The CDR3 reads CSGIGGEAGNTIYF. CDR3 coding DNA: TGCAGCGGTATAGGAGGGGAAGCTGGAAACACCATATATTTT.

This clone was counted a few times. This chain connects TRBV29-1 to TRBJ2-5; D unresolved. V lost 4 bases to trimming and J lost 0 bases, with 12 bases between them. This CDR3 comprises 14 residues. Germline V gene sequence: CDR1 SQVTM, CDR2 ANQGSEA. The CDR3 protein is CSVGRALHQETQYF. The CDR3 DNA sequence: TGCAGCGTTGGAAGGGCACTACACCAAGAGACCCAGTACTTC.

This chain joins TRBV15 and TRBJ2-1; D remains ambiguous. This CDR3 has 13 amino acids. CDR1 LNHNV and CDR2 YYDKDF come from the germline V gene (reference sequence). V was clipped by 8 bases and J by 0 bases, with 8 bases between them. The CDR3 sequence is CATAPSSYNEQFF. CDR3 nucleotides: TGTGCCACCGCACCGAGCTCCTACAATGAGCAGTTCTTC.

This chain joins TRBV13 and TRBJ2-1, with D possibly called TRBD1 or TRBD2 (5 bases each). This CDR3 region has 13 residues. V dropped 4 bases and J dropped 12 bases, with 16 bases sitting between them. Germline values: CDR1 PRHDT, CDR2 FYEKMQ (reference sequence). CDR3: CASSSGHLDWQFF. The CDR3 DNA follows: TGTGCCAGCAGCTCGGGGCACTTAGACTGGCAGTTCTTC.

This clone has just one count. The V call is TRBV2, the J call TRBJ2-5, with TRBD1 matching 9 bases. CDR1 SNHLY and CDR2 FYNNEI come from the germline V gene. V lost 2 bases to trimming and J lost 1 base; unmatched junction nucleotides: 2. This CDR3 contains 15 residues. DNA of the CDR3: TGTGCCAGCAGTGAAAAGGACAGGGGCCAAGAGACCCAGTACTTC. This codes for CASSEKDRGQETQYF.

This chain links TRBV10-3 with TRBJ2-7; TRBD1 aligns across 8 bases. V lost 8 bases to trimming and J lost 3 bases; unmatched junction nucleotides: 9. Germline V gives CDR1 ENHRY, CDR2 SYGVKD. The CDR3 is 14 amino acids. The CDR3 is CAIRPVGTGYEQYF. The CDR3 bases are TGTGCCATCCGACCTGTCGGGACAGGCTACGAGCAGTACTTC.

This chain joins TRBV28 and TRBJ2-1, with 10 bases identical to TRBD2. CDR1 and CDR2 from the germline V gene are MDHEN and SYDVKM. Losses at the gene ends were 3 bases for V and 6 bases for J; bases not matched to a gene: 11. This CDR3 has 17 residues. The chain's CDR3 is CASSFLTSGIRGNEQFF. CDR3 DNA: TGTGCCAGCAGTTTTTTAACTAGCGGGATTAGGGGCAATGAGCAGTTCTTC.

This clone appeared once. This chain connects TRBV6-6 to TRBJ2-7, with D uncertain. The CDR3 is made up of 13 amino acids. The V end lost 2 bases, the J end lost 4 bases, and 9 bases lay between the germline ends. Germline assignment: CDR1 MNHNY and CDR2 SVGAGI (reference sequence). The CDR3 DNA reads as TGTGCCAGCAGTTACGGGTGGAAGTACGAGCAGTACTTC. This codes for CASSYGWKYEQYF.

The chain is built from TRBV7-6 and TRBJ2-7; 8 bases are a match to TRBD2. Trimming at V came to 3 bases and at J to 0 bases, leaving 4 bases not matched to a gene. The CDR3 contains 15 residues. Germline CDR1 is SGHVS and CDR2 is FNYEAQ. The CDR3 nucleotides read TGTGCCAGCAGCTTCGCAGCGGGAGTCTCCTACGAGCAGTACTTC. Protein: CASSFAAGVSYEQYF.

This chain links TRBV27 with TRBJ2-1; 13 bases agree with TRBD2. Germline V gene lookup returns CDR1 MNHEY and CDR2 SMNVEV (reference sequence). The CDR3 covers 18 residues. J was trimmed by 5 bases and V by 2 bases; bases with no gene match: 9. This CDR3 reads CASSLTSGRALVDNEQFF. Here the CDR3 DNA reads TGTGCCAGCAGTTTAACTAGCGGGAGGGCCCTGGTTGACAATGAGCAGTTCTTC.

The V call is TRBV9, the J call TRBJ2-1; TRBD1 might be the D (5 bases). V was pared by 3 bases and J by 7 bases, with 14 bases between. The CDR3 contains 14 residues. The germline V gene encodes CDR1 SGDLS and CDR2 YYNGEE. The DNA for the CDR3 is TGTGCCAGCAGCGATACACGAAGGGGTAATGAGCAGTTCTTC. This gives the protein CASSDTRRGNEQFF.

The V call is TRBV27, the J call TRBJ2-1, with 8 bases identical to TRBD2. CDR3 length equals 15 residues. The V gene end was trimmed by 6 bases and the J gene end by 8 bases; junction bases not matched to a gene: 12. Germline loops: CDR1 MNHEY, CDR2 SMNVEV (reference sequence). The CDR3 nucleotides are TGTGCCAGCAGACAAGCGGGAGTTCGTTATCATGAGCAGTTCTTC. Translated, it gives CASRQAGVRYHEQFF.

The rearrangement links TRBV10-3 to TRBJ2-4; D is perhaps TRBD1 (6 bases). Germline V gene data show CDR1 as ENHRY and CDR2 as SYGVKD. This CDR3 is 16 amino acids long. V was pared by 0 bases and J by 0 bases, with 9 bases between. CDR3 DNA: TGTGCCATCAGTGAGTCCAGGGGCCTAGCCAAAAACATTCAGTACTTC. Residues: CAISESRGLAKNIQYF.